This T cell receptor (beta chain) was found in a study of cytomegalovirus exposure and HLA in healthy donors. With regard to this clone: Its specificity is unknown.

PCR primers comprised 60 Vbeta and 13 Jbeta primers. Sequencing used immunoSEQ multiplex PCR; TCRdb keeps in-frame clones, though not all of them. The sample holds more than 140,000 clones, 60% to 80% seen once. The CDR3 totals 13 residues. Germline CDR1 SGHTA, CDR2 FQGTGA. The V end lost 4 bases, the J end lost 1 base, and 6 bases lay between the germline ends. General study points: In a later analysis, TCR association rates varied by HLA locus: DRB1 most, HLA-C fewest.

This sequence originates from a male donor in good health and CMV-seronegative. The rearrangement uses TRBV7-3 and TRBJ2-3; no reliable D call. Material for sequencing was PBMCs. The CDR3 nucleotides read TGTGCCAGCAGCTCGATAGGCACAGATACGCAGTATTTT. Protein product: CASSSIGTDTQYF.